Detailed here is one TCR beta chain. The antigen is undetermined. The data stem from a study of T cell responses to AZD1222 COVID-19 vaccine. Study-wide results and caveats: Clonal diversity was possibly underestimated, and the donors were mostly white British, with more females. Recipients of AZD1222 seropositive at baseline numbered only 6 or 7.

Assay used: immunoSEQ multiplex PCR; TCRdb lists only in-frame clones, some missing. The sample holds around 180,000 clones, around 89% seen once. CDR1 and CDR2 from the germline V gene are MNHEY and SVGEGT. This CDR3 spans 15 amino acids. Trimming removed 2 bases from V and 4 bases from J, with 13 bases in between. The sample consisted of peripheral blood, taken on day 0 of AZD1222 vaccination. This receptor was obtained from an adult in good health. V is TRBV6-2 or TRBV6-3 and J is TRBJ2-3, with D possibly TRBD1 on 5 matching bases. DNA for the CDR3: TGTGCCAGCAGTTACGGTAGGGGCTTGGCAGATACGCAGTATTTT. It encodes CASSYGRGLADTQYF.